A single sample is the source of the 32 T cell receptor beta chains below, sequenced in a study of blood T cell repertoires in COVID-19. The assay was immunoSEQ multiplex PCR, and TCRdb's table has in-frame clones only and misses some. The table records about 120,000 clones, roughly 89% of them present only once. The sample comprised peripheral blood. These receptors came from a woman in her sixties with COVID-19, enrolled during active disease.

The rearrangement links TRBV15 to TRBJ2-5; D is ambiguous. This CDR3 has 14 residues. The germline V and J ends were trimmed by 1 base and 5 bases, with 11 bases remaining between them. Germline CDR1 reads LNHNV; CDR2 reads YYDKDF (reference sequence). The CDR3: CATSRVKKRETQYF. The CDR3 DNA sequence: TGTGCCACCAGCAGAGTAAAGAAACGGGAGACCCAGTACTTC.

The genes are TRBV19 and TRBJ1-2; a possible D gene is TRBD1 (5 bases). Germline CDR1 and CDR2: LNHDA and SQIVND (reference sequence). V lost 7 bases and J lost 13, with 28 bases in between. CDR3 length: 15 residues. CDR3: CASNEIALGGVALTF. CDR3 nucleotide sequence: TGTGCCAGTAATGAAATAGCTTTGGGAGGGGTCGCACTCACCTTC. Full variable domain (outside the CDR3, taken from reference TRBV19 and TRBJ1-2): DGGITQSPKYLFRKEGQNVTLSCEQNLNHDAMYWYRQDPGQGLRLIYYSQIVNDFQKGDIAEGYSVSREKKESFPLTVTSAQKNPTAFYLCASNEIALGGVALTFGSGTRLTVV.

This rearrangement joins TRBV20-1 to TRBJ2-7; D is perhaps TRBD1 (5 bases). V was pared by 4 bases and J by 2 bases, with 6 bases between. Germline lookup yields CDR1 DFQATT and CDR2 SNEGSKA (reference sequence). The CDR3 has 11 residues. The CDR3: CSATRAYEQYF. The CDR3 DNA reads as TGCAGTGCTACCAGGGCCTACGAGCAGTACTTC.

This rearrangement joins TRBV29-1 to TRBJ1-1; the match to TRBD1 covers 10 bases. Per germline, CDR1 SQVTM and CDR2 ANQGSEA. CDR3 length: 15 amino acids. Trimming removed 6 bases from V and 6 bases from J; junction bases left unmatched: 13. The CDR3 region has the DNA TGCAGCGTACGGGACAGGGGATGGAATAACTCTGAAGCTTTCTTT. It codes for CSVRDRGWNNSEAFF.

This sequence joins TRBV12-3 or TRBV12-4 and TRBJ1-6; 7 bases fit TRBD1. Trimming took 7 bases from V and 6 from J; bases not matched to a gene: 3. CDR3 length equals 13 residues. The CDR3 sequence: CASKGTANSPLHF. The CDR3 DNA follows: TGTGCCAGCAAGGGGACAGCTAATTCACCCCTCCACTTT.

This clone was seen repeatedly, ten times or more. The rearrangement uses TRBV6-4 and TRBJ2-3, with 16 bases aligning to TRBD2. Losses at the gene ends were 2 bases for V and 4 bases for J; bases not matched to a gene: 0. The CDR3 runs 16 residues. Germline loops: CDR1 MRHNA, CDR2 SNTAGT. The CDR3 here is CASSDGTSGGADTQYF. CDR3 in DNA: TGTGCCAGCAGTGACGGGACTAGCGGGGGGGCAGATACGCAGTATTTT.

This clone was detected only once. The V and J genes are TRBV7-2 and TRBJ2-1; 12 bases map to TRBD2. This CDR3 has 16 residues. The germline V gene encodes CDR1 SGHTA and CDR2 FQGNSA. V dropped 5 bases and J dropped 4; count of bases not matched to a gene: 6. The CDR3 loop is CASSPPGLAGYNEQFF. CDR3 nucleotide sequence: TGTGCCAGCAGCCCGCCGGGACTAGCGGGTTACAATGAGCAGTTCTTC.

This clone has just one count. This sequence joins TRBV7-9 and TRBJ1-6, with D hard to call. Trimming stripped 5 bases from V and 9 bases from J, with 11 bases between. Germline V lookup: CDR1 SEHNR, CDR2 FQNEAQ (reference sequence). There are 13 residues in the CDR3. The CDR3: CASSPPLFSPLHF. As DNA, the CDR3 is TGTGCCAGCAGCCCCCCCCTGTTTTCACCCCTCCACTTT.

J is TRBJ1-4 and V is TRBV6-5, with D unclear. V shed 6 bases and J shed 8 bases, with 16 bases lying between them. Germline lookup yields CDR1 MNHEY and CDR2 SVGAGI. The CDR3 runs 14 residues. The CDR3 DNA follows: TGTGCCAGCAGAACCGACTGGGTGCAAGAAAAACTGTTTTTT. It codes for CASRTDWVQEKLFF.

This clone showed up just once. For the CDR3, the DNA is TGTGCCAGCAGTCTCTATACGCAGTATTTT. Encoded protein: CASSLYTQYF. J is TRBJ2-3 and V is TRBV12-3 or TRBV12-4; D is unclear. The V and J ends lost 5 bases and 7 bases respectively, with 4 bases between them. The CDR3 is 10 residues long.

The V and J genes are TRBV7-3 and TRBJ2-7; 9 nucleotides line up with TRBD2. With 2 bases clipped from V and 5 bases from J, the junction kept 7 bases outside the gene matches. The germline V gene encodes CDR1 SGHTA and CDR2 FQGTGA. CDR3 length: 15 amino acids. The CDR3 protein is CASSLLLAGVNEQYF. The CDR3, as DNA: TGTGCCAGCAGCTTACTATTAGCGGGGGTTAACGAGCAGTACTTC.

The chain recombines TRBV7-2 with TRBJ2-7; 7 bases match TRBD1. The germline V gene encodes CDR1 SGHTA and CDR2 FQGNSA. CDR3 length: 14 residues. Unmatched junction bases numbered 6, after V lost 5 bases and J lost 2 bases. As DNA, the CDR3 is TGTGCCAGCAGCCTACTCGGGACAGCCTACGAGCAGTACTTC. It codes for CASSLLGTAYEQYF.

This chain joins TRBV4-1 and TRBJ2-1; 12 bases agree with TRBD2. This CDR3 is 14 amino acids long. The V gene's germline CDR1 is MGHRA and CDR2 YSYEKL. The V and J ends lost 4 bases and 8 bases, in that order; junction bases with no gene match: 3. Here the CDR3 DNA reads TGCGCCAGCAGCCTTACTAGCGGGGGGTATGAGCAGTTCTTC. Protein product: CASSLTSGGYEQFF.

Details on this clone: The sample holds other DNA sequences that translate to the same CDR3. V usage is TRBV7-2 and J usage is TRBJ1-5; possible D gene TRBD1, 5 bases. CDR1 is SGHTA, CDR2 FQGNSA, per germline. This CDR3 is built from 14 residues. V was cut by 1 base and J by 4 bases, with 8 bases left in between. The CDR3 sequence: CASSLVQGNQPQHF. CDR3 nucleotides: TGTGCCAGCAGCTTAGTTCAGGGAAATCAGCCCCAGCATTTT.

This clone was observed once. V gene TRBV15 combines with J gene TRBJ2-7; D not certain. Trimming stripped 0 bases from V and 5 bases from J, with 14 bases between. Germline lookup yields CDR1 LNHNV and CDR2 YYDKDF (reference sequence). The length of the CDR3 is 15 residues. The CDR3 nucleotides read TGTGCCACCAGCAGAGATCCGGCAGGTTCGGACGAGCAGTACTTC. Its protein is CATSRDPAGSDEQYF.

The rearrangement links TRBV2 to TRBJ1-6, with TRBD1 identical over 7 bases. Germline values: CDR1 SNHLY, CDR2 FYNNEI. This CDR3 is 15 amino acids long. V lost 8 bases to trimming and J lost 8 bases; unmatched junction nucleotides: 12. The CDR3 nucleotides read TGTGCCAGCTCGGGGACAGTAGGGAGAGATTCACCCCTCCACTTT. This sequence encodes CASSGTVGRDSPLHF.

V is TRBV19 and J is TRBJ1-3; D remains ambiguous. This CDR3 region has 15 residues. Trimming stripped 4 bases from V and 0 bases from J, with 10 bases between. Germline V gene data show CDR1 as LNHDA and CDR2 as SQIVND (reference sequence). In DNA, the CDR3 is TGTGCCAGTAGTAACCGACTGACCTCTGGAAACACCATATATTTT. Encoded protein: CASSNRLTSGNTIYF.

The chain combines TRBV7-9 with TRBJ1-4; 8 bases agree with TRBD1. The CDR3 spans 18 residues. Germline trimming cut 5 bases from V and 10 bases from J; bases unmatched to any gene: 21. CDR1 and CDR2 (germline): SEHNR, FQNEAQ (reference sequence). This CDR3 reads CASSPPAGQGGGLGKLFF. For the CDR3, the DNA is TGTGCCAGCAGCCCACCGGCCGGACAGGGAGGAGGTTTGGGAAAACTGTTTTTT.

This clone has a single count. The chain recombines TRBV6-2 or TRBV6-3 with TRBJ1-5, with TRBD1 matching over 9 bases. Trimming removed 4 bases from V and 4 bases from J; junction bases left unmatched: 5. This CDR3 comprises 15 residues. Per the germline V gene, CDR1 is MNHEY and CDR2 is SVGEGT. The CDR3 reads CASSWGGTGNQPQHF. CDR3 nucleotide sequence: TGTGCCAGCAGTTGGGGGGGGACAGGGAATCAGCCCCAGCATTTT.

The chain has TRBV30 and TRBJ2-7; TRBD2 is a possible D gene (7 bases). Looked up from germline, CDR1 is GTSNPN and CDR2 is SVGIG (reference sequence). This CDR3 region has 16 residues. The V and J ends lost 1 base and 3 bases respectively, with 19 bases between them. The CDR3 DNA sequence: TGTGCCTGGAGTGGGACTGGGGGGGGCCGGGGCTACGAGCAGTACTTC. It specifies CAWSGTGGGRGYEQYF.

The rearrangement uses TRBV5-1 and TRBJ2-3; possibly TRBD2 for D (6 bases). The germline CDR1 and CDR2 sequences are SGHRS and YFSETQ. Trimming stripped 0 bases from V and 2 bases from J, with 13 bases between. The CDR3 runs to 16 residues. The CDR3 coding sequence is TGCGCCAGCAGCTTGGGCGGGGACCCTAACACAGATACGCAGTATTTT. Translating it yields CASSLGGDPNTDTQYF. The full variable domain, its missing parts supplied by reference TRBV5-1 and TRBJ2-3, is KAGVTQTPRYLIKTRGQQVTLSCSPISGHRSVSWYQQTPGQGLQFLFEYFSETQRNKGNFPGRFSGRQFSNSRSEMNVSTLELGDSALYLCASSLGGDPNTDTQYFGPGTRLTVL.

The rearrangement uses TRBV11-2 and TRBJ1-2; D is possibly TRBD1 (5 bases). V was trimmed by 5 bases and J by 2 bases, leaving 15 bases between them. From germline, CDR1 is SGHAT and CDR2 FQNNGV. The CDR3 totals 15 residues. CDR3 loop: CASSPTGTLNYGYTF. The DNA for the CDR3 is TGTGCCAGCAGCCCCACAGGTACCCTCAACTATGGCTACACCTTC.

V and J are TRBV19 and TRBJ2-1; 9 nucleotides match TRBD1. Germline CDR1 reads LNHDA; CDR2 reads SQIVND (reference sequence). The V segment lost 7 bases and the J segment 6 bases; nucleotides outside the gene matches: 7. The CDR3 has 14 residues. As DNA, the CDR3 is TGTGCCAGTAAGGGACAGGGTTTCGCCAATGAGCAGTTCTTC. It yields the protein CASKGQGFANEQFF. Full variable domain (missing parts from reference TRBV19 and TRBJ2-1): DGGITQSPKYLFRKEGQNVTLSCEQNLNHDAMYWYRQDPGQGLRLIYYSQIVNDFQKGDIAEGYSVSREKKESFPLTVTSAQKNPTAFYLCASKGQGFANEQFFGPGTRLTVL.

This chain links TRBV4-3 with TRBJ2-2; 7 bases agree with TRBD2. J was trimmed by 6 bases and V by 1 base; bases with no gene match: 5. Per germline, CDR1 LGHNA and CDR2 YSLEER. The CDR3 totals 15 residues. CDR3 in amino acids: CASSQGLAGPGELFF. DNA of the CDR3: TGCGCCAGCAGCCAAGGACTAGCAGGTCCCGGGGAGCTGTTTTTT.

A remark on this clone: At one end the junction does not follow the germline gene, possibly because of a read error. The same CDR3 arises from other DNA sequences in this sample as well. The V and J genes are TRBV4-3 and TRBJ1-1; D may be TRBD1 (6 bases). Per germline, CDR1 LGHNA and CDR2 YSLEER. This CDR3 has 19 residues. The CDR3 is CASSLRVFAGVRGDTEAFF. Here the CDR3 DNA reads TGCGCCAGCAGCCTAAGGGTGTTCGCAGGGGTACGAGGGGACACTGAAGCCTTCTTT.

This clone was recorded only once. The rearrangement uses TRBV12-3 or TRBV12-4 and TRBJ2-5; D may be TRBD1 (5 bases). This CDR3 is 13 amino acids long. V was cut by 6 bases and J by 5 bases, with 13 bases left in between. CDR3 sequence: CASSRQPPETQYF. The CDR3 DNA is TGTGCCAGCAGCCGACAGCCTCCGGAGACCCAGTACTTC.

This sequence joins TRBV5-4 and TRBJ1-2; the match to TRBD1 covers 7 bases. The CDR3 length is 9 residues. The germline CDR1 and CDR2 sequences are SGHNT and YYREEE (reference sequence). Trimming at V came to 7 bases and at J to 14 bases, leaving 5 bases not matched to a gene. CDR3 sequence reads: CASGGQSTF. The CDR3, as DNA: TGTGCCAGCGGGGGACAGTCGACCTTC.

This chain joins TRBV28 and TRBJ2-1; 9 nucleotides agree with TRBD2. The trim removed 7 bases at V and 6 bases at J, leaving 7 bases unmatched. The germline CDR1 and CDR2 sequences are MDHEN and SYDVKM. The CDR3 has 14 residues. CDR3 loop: CASKGTSSFNEQFF. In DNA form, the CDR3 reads TGTGCCAGCAAAGGGACTAGCTCTTTCAATGAGCAGTTCTTC.

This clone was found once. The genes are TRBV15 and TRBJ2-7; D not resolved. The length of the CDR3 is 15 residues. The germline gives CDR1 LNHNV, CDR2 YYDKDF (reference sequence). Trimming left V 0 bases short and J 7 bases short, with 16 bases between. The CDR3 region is CATSRDRTGGKEQYF. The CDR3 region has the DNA TGTGCCACCAGCAGAGATCGAACCGGCGGAAAAGAGCAGTACTTC. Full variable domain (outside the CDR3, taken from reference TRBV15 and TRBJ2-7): DAMVIQNPRYQVTQFGKPVTLSCSQTLNHNVMYWYQQKSSQAPKLLFHYYDKDFNNEADTPDNFQSRRPNTSFCFLDIRSPGLGDTAMYLCATSRDRTGGKEQYFGPGTRLTVT.

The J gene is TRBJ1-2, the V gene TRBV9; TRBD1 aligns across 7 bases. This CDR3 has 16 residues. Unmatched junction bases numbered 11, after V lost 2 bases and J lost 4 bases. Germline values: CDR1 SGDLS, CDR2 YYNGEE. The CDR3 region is CASSVHNPTGAYGYTF. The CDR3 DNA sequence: TGTGCCAGCAGCGTTCACAATCCCACAGGGGCCTATGGCTACACCTTC.

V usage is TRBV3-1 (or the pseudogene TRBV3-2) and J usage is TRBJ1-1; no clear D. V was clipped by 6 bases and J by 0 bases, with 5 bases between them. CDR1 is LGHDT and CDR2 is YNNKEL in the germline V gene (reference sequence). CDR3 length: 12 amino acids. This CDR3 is CASRDMNTEAFF. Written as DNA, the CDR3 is TGTGCCAGCAGAGACATGAACACTGAAGCTTTCTTT.

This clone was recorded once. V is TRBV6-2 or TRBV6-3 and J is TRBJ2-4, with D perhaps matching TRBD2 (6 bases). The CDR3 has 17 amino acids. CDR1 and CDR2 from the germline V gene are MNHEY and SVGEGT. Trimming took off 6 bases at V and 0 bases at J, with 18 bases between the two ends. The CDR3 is CASSTLTAGLAKNIQYF. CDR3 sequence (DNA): TGTGCCAGCAGCACCCTCACAGCGGGCTTAGCCAAAAACATTCAGTACTTC.